The present TCR beta chain was sequenced within a study of T cell responses to AZD1222 COVID-19 vaccine. Study-level background: Second-dose timings of about 4 or about 12 weeks were pooled.

V lost 1 base, J lost 5 bases, and 17 bases lay in between. CDR3 length equals 16 residues. Germline V CDR1 and CDR2: SGHVS, FNYEAQ. Sequencing was performed with immunoSEQ multiplex PCR; in TCRdb, only in-frame clones are kept and a portion is missing. This sample yields 100,000 to 150,000 clones, of which about 90% are seen a single time; roughly a tenth belongs to the top ten. The TCR comes from an adult in good health. The source material was peripheral blood, sampled on day 0 of AZD1222 vaccination. The chain combines TRBV7-6 with TRBJ1-1; the D is unclear. The CDR3 reads CASSLGLGQGETEAFF. The DNA for the CDR3 is TGTGCCAGCAGCTTAGGTTTGGGCCAAGGTGAGACTGAAGCTTTCTTT.